The 26 T cell receptor beta chains below come from one sample, sequenced in a study of blood T cell repertoires in COVID-19. TCRdb keeps only in-frame clones here, not all; method: immunoSEQ multiplex PCR. The sample has 150,000 to 200,000 clones, 65% to 90% seen once. The sequencing sample was made of peripheral blood. Receptors were obtained from a middle-aged woman with COVID-19, enrolled during active disease.

The chain is built from TRBV7-9 and TRBJ1-6; 7 nucleotides match TRBD1. V gave up 7 bases and J gave up 5 bases; unmatched junction bases: 5. CDR3 length: 14 residues. Germline CDR1 and CDR2: SEHNR and FQNEAQ (reference sequence). The CDR3 bases are TGTGCCAGCAAGATGACAGGGAATAATTCACCCCTCCACTTT. Encoded protein: CASKMTGNNSPLHF.

CDR3 region: CASSQPNRVEWDGYTF. CDR3 bases: TGCGCCAGCAGCCAGCCAAACAGGGTGGAGTGGGATGGCTACACCTTC. The V gene is TRBV4-1, the J gene TRBJ1-2, with D maybe TRBD1 (6 bases). Germline V lookup: CDR1 MGHRA, CDR2 YSYEKL. The length of the CDR3 is 16 residues. The V and J ends lost 3 bases and 6 bases respectively, with 20 bases between them.

As to this clone: The sample contains more than one DNA sequence encoding this CDR3. The gene calls are TRBV19 and TRBJ2-5, with D tentatively TRBD2 (5 bases). There are 14 residues in the CDR3. Germline V gene lookup returns CDR1 LNHDA and CDR2 SQIVND (reference sequence). The V and J ends lost 1 base and 5 bases respectively, with 11 bases between them. The CDR3 nucleotides are TGTGCCAGTAGTATAGGGGGAGTAGGGGAGACCCAGTACTTC. Translated: CASSIGGVGETQYF.

The gene calls are TRBV6-5 and TRBJ2-1; D perhaps matches TRBD1 (5 bases). Germline CDR1 reads MNHEY; CDR2 reads SVGAGI. Trimming removed 6 bases at V and 4 bases at J, with 16 bases between. There are 15 residues in the CDR3. CDR3 DNA sequence: TGTGCCAGCAGGTTTAGGGGCCCCCCTTACAATGAGCAGTTCTTC. Translating gives CASRFRGPPYNEQFF.

V is TRBV28 and J is TRBJ2-1; possibly TRBD1 for D (5 bases). Germline values: CDR1 MDHEN, CDR2 SYDVKM. The CDR3 length is 17 residues. With 2 bases removed from V and 0 bases from J, the gap between germline ends came to 14 bases. DNA of the CDR3: TGTGCCAGCAGTTTAGGGGCAGGCCCTAACTCCTACAATGAGCAGTTCTTC. Its translation is CASSLGAGPNSYNEQFF. The entire variable domain, with the rest obtained from reference TRBV28 and TRBJ2-1, is as follows: DVKVTQSSRYLVKRTGEKVFLECVQDMDHENMFWYRQDPGLGLRLIYFSYDVKMKEKGDIPEGYSVSREKKERFSLILESASTNQTSMYLCASSLGAGPNSYNEQFFGPGTRLTVL.

The genes are TRBV3-1 (or the pseudogene TRBV3-2) and TRBJ1-3, with 7 bases fitting TRBD1. The CDR3 totals 17 residues. Germline V gene data show CDR1 as LGHDT and CDR2 as YNNKEL (reference sequence). J gave up 3 bases and V 0 bases, and 8 bases lay outside the gene matches. The CDR3 nucleotides read TGTGCCAGCAGCCAAGATGTGGCAGGGGGTCTTGGAAACACCATATATTTT. Its translation: CASSQDVAGGLGNTIYF.

The rearrangement uses TRBV4-1 and TRBJ2-1, with 13 positions matching TRBD2. Germline-derived CDR1 and CDR2 are MGHRA and YSYEKL. V lost 2 bases and J lost 0; bases outside the gene matches: 1. This CDR3 has 17 amino acids. CDR3 in DNA: TGCGCCAGCAGCCAAACTAGCGGGAGGGGCTCCTACAATGAGCAGTTCTTC. Its protein is CASSQTSGRGSYNEQFF.

This sequence joins TRBV7-6 and TRBJ2-5; D is uncertain. From germline, CDR1 is SGHVS and CDR2 FNYEAQ. The CDR3 is made up of 11 amino acids. V lost 2 bases, J lost 5 bases, and 3 bases lay in between. This CDR3 is CASSLQETQYF. In DNA, the CDR3 is TGTGCCAGCAGCTTACAGGAGACCCAGTACTTC.

This clone was counted a few times. The V call is TRBV19, the J call TRBJ2-3, with 7 bases that match TRBD2. CDR1 LNHDA and CDR2 SQIVND come from the germline V gene (reference sequence). The CDR3 has 14 amino acids. The junction had 8 bases not matched to a gene; V was cut back by 4 bases and J by 7 bases. CDR3 DNA sequence: TGTGCCAGTAGTACCGGGACTAAGGAAAATACGCAGTATTTT. Protein sequence: CASSTGTKENTQYF.

The chain uses TRBV7-9 and TRBJ2-3; 7 bases agree with TRBD2. After removal of 5 bases from V and 2 bases from J, the junction contained 16 bases not matched to a gene. The V gene's germline CDR1 is SEHNR and CDR2 FQNEAQ (reference sequence). This CDR3 has 18 amino acids. The DNA of the CDR3 is TGTGCCAGCAGCGTCGGATGGCAGGTAAGCGGGATCACAGATACGCAGTATTTT. It translates to CASSVGWQVSGITDTQYF. The full variable domain, rest sourced from reference TRBV7-9 and TRBJ2-3, is DTGVSQNPRHKITKRGQNVTFRCDPISEHNRLYWYRQTLGQGPEFLTYFQNEAQLEKSRLLSDRFSAERPKGSFSTLEIQRTEQGDSAMYLCASSVGWQVSGITDTQYFGPGTRLTVL.

The chain carries TRBV12-3 or TRBV12-4 and TRBJ1-1; D may be TRBD1 (5 bases). Trimming stripped 9 bases from V and 7 bases from J, with 12 bases between. CDR3 length: 11 amino acids. Here the CDR3 DNA reads TGTGCCAGTCAAAGGGGTCATGAAGCTTTCTTT. Its translation is CASQRGHEAFF.

The chain links TRBV11-1 to TRBJ2-5; possibly TRBD2 for D (6 bases). The CDR3 covers 16 residues. V lost 5 bases and J lost 6, with 22 bases in between. The germline V gene has CDR1 SGHAT and CDR2 FQDESV (reference sequence). This chain's CDR3 is CASSPRGGGLQKTQYF. The CDR3 DNA follows: TGTGCCAGCAGCCCCCGGGGAGGTGGCTTACAAAAGACCCAGTACTTC.

The genes are TRBV5-6 and TRBJ2-2, with D perhaps TRBD1 (6 bases). V was pared by 0 bases and J by 6 bases, with 9 bases between. The CDR3 runs to 14 residues. Germline loops: CDR1 SGHDT, CDR2 YYEEEE. The CDR3 sequence is CASSLVQGPGELFF. The CDR3 region has the DNA TGTGCCAGCAGCTTGGTACAGGGTCCCGGGGAGCTGTTTTTT.

The CDR3 DNA sequence: TGTGCCAGCAGCTTAGCTAACAGGGAGATAGGTCAGCCCCAGCATTTT. Its translation is CASSLANREIGQPQHF. The genes are TRBV7-8 and TRBJ1-5, with a possible D match to TRBD1 (6 bases). CDR3 length: 16 amino acids. Germline assignment: CDR1 SGHVS and CDR2 FQNEAQ. Trimming stripped 0 bases from V and 6 bases from J, with 15 bases between.

V and J are TRBV7-8 and TRBJ1-1, with a weak D call TRBD1 (6 bases). Germline assignment: CDR1 SGHVS and CDR2 FQNEAQ. Trimming stripped 4 bases from V and 2 bases from J, with 11 bases between. This CDR3 spans 14 amino acids. CDR3 in DNA: TGTGCCAGCAGCTCGGGACACCAAAACACTGAAGCTTTCTTT. This encodes CASSSGHQNTEAFF.

The chain has TRBV7-2 and TRBJ1-5, with 7 nucleotides matching TRBD1. V was pared by 8 bases and J by 3 bases, with 13 bases of the junction left unmatched. The CDR3 length is 16 residues. Germline V gene lookup returns CDR1 SGHTA and CDR2 FQGNSA. The CDR3, as DNA: TGTGCCAGCGGCGAAATTACAGGGGCTCTCAATCAGCCCCAGCATTTT. Its translation is CASGEITGALNQPQHF.

The chain employs TRBV11-2 and TRBJ2-1; D is ambiguous. CDR3 length: 14 residues. The V end was cut by 2 bases, the J end by 7 bases, with 12 bases between. Germline V lookup: CDR1 SGHAT, CDR2 FQNNGV. CDR3 residues: CASSLRHLENEQFF. The CDR3 region has the DNA TGTGCCAGCAGCTTAAGACACCTCGAGAATGAGCAGTTCTTC.

The chain uses TRBV5-1 and TRBJ2-7; TRBD2 matches 8 bases. After removal of 4 bases from V and 9 bases from J, the junction contained 18 bases not matched to a gene. Germline CDR1 reads SGHRS; CDR2 reads YFSETQ. The CDR3 contains 16 residues. The DNA for the CDR3 is TGCGCCAGCAGCGTACAGGACCCTAGCGGGTACCTCGGGCAGTACTTC. Its translation: CASSVQDPSGYLGQYF.

The chain recombines TRBV7-9 with TRBJ2-1; 8 positions agree with TRBD2. This CDR3 contains 13 residues. The V gene end was trimmed by 11 bases and the J gene end by 8 bases; junction bases not matched to a gene: 11. Germline V gene sequence: CDR1 SEHNR, CDR2 FQNEAQ (reference sequence). CDR3 loop: CAGVEGLGDEQFF. The DNA for the CDR3 is TGTGCCGGAGTCGAGGGACTAGGGGATGAGCAGTTCTTC. Together with reference TRBV7-9 and TRBJ2-1, the CDR3 gives the full variable domain: DTGVSQNPRHKITKRGQNVTFRCDPISEHNRLYWYRQTLGQGPEFLTYFQNEAQLEKSRLLSDRFSAERPKGSFSTLEIQRTEQGDSAMYLCAGVEGLGDEQFFGPGTRLTVL.

The rearrangement uses TRBV9 and TRBJ2-3; D may be TRBD1 (5 bases). Germline CDR1 SGDLS, CDR2 YYNGEE. The CDR3 covers 14 residues. V was shortened by 2 bases and J by 2 bases, with 9 bases between the two germline ends. The CDR3 region has the DNA TGTGCCAGCAGCGTCGACAGTCTCACAGATACGCAGTATTTT. Amino acids: CASSVDSLTDTQYF. The full variable domain, completed using reference TRBV9 and TRBJ2-3, is DSGVTQTPKHLITATGQRVTLRCSPRSGDLSVYWYQQSLDQGLQFLIQYYNGEERAKGNILERFSAQQFPDLHSELNLSSLELGDSALYFCASSVDSLTDTQYFGPGTRLTVL.

The chain has TRBV5-5 and TRBJ2-6; 7 bases are a match to TRBD1. Per germline, CDR1 SGHKS and CDR2 YYEKEE (reference sequence). The CDR3 is 13 residues long. V gave up 4 bases and J gave up 8 bases; unmatched junction bases: 3. CDR3 sequence (DNA): TGTGCCAGCAGCCCGACAGGGACCAACGTCCTGACTTTC. Translating gives CASSPTGTNVLTF.

V and J are TRBV9 and TRBJ2-7; no definite D call. Trimming left V 0 bases short and J 6 bases short, with 13 bases between. The length of the CDR3 is 14 residues. Germline CDR1 SGDLS, CDR2 YYNGEE. The CDR3 reads CASSVAWSGSEQYV. The CDR3 DNA follows: TGTGCCAGCAGCGTAGCTTGGTCCGGGTCCGAGCAGTACGTC.

The chain carries TRBV7-3 and TRBJ2-3; 8 bases line up with TRBD2. The CDR3 has 16 residues. V was pared by 4 bases and J by 0 bases, with 6 bases of the junction left unmatched. CDR1 and CDR2 (germline): SGHTA, FQGTGA. CDR3 sequence (DNA): TGTGCCAGCAGCTCAGTAGCGGGGATGAGCACAGATACGCAGTATTTT. This sequence encodes CASSSVAGMSTDTQYF.

This clone was recorded at least ten times. This chain links TRBV4-2 with TRBJ1-1; no reliable D call. Germline V gives CDR1 LGHNA, CDR2 YNFKEQ. Trimming stripped 2 bases from V and 2 bases from J, with 12 bases between. The CDR3 length is 15 residues. CDR3 amino acids: CASSQTILLNTEAFF. Written as DNA, the CDR3 is TGTGCCAGCAGCCAAACTATCCTTCTAAACACTGAAGCTTTCTTT.

The genes are TRBV30 and TRBJ1-3, with 10 nucleotides matching TRBD1. Germline-derived CDR1 and CDR2 are GTSNPN and SVGIG (reference sequence). This CDR3 has 16 amino acids. With V trimmed by 1 base and J by 6 bases, 9 bases remained unmatched. CDR3 in DNA: TGTGCCTGGAGTGGACTCCTTAGACAGGGGGCAAACACCATATATTTT. It translates to CAWSGLLRQGANTIYF.

The J gene is TRBJ2-1, the V gene TRBV6-2 or TRBV6-3, with TRBD1 matching 9 bases. CDR1 is MNHEY, CDR2 SVGEGT, per germline. The CDR3 has 14 residues. Germline trimming cut 3 bases from V and 6 bases from J; bases unmatched to any gene: 3. The CDR3 nucleotides are TGTGCCAGCAGTTATAGACAGGGGGTCAATGAGCAGTTCTTC. Translation gives CASSYRQGVNEQFF.